The 17 T cell receptor beta chains below come from one sample, sequenced in a study of Ad26.COV2.S vaccination and SARS-CoV-2 variants. TCRdb's table, derived via immunoSEQ multiplex PCR, lists solely in-frame clones and lacks some. The sample lists 400,000 to 450,000 clones, around nine tenths occurring once. The sample's treatment: roughly 18 received Ad26.COV2.S at low or high dose, single or two shots; 5 received placebo; per-sample allocation not given. Sampling occurred on day 63 after the first vaccine or placebo injection. Here the sequenced sample was peripheral blood, taken in a trial of Ad26.COV2.S vaccine versus placebo. Receptor source: a person aged 18-65 years who received the Ad26.COV2.S COVID-19 vaccine or a placebo.

This chain links TRBV18 with TRBJ2-5; 7 positions match TRBD2. The CDR3 is 16 amino acids. V trimming: 3 bases; J trimming: 4 bases; junction bases outside the gene matches: 11. Germline CDR1 is KGHSH and CDR2 is LQKENI. The CDR3 spells CASSPSGGSQRETQYF. CDR3 sequence (DNA): TGTGCCAGCTCACCCTCCGGGGGGAGTCAGAGAGAGACCCAGTACTTC.

The chain employs TRBV11-1 and TRBJ2-7; perhaps TRBD2 as D (7 bases). Per the germline V gene, CDR1 is SGHAT and CDR2 is FQDESV (reference sequence). CDR3 length: 14 amino acids. V lost 5 bases and J lost 3, with 14 bases in between. CDR3 sequence reads: CASSNTRGHYEQYF. For the CDR3, the DNA is TGTGCCAGCAGCAACACGCGGGGGCACTACGAGCAGTACTTC.

This chain uses TRBV19 with TRBJ1-2; the D gene is possibly TRBD1 (5 bases). Germline lookup yields CDR1 LNHDA and CDR2 SQIVND (reference sequence). Trimming removed 7 bases from V and 9 bases from J, with 21 bases in between. The CDR3 loop spans 14 amino acids. The CDR3 protein is CASTDRGVGESYTF. The CDR3 DNA reads as TGTGCCAGTACCGACCGGGGGGTCGGAGAGAGCTACACCTTC.

The CDR3 sequence is CASSRQYEQYF. CDR3 sequence (DNA): TGTGCCAGCAGCCGACAGTACGAGCAGTACTTC. This chain links TRBV14 with TRBJ2-7; D may be TRBD1 (5 bases). The CDR3 has 11 residues. Germline V lookup: CDR1 SGHDN, CDR2 FVKESK. V was trimmed by 4 bases and J by 4 bases, leaving 5 bases between them.

Concerning this clone itself: Other nucleotide sequences from this sample produce the same CDR3. V usage is TRBV9 and J usage is TRBJ1-1, with D unresolved. Trimming took off 1 base at V and 1 base at J, with 5 bases between the two ends. Germline assignment: CDR1 SGDLS and CDR2 YYNGEE. The CDR3 length is 13 residues. The CDR3, as DNA: TGTGCCAGCAGCGTATTGGGGAACACTGAAGCTTTCTTT. Its translation is CASSVLGNTEAFF.

The genes are TRBV6-2 or TRBV6-3 and TRBJ2-3; 12 positions agree with TRBD2. CDR3 size: 18 residues. The ends lost 4 bases at V and 0 bases at J; junction bases unmatched: 8. Germline V gene sequence: CDR1 MNHEY, CDR2 SVGEGT. The CDR3 region is CASSSPRTSGVSTDTQYF. The CDR3 DNA follows: TGTGCCAGCAGTTCACCTCGGACTAGCGGGGTTAGCACAGATACGCAGTATTTT.

The chain employs TRBV10-1 and TRBJ2-3; 7 positions match TRBD1. V gave up 0 bases and J gave up 0 bases; unmatched junction bases: 6. Germline V gene data show CDR1 as WNHNN and CDR2 as SYGVQD (reference sequence). The CDR3 spans 17 residues. The CDR3 protein is CASSESGTATSTDTQYF. The CDR3 bases are TGCGCCAGCAGTGAGTCGGGGACAGCCACTAGCACAGATACGCAGTATTTT.

V is TRBV5-1 and J is TRBJ1-6; the D gene is possibly TRBD1 (5 bases). The V end lost 2 bases, the J end lost 8 bases, and 11 bases lay between the germline ends. Germline V gives CDR1 SGHRS, CDR2 YFSETQ. The CDR3 is 14 residues long. CDR3 sequence reads: CASSFGQGYSPLHF. For the CDR3, the DNA is TGCGCCAGCAGCTTTGGGCAGGGTTATTCACCCCTCCACTTT.

The V and J genes are TRBV5-8 and TRBJ2-7; 10 positions agree with TRBD1. Trimming removed 0 bases from V and 3 bases from J; junction bases left unmatched: 3. The CDR3 is 15 amino acids. Germline CDR1 and CDR2: SGHTS and YDEGEE. The chain's CDR3 is CASSLVGTGVYEQYF. The CDR3 DNA is TGTGCCAGCAGCTTGGTCGGGACAGGGGTCTACGAGCAGTACTTC.

The chain joins TRBV5-8 to TRBJ2-7; 12 bases are shared with TRBD2. Trimming removed 1 base from V and 2 bases from J; junction bases left unmatched: 7. The V gene's germline CDR1 is SGHTS and CDR2 YDEGEE. The CDR3 is made up of 17 amino acids. The CDR3 region is CASSLYTRTSGTYEQYF. CDR3 coding DNA: TGTGCCAGCAGCTTGTATACAAGGACTAGCGGGACCTACGAGCAGTACTTC. Drawing the rest from reference TRBV5-8 and TRBJ2-7, the complete variable domain is EAGVTQSPTHLIKTRGQQATLRCSPISGHTSVYWYQQALGLGLQFLLWYDEGEERNRGNFPPRFSGRQFPNYSSELNVNALELEDSALYLCASSLYTRTSGTYEQYFGPGTRLTVT.

The chain combines TRBV30 with TRBJ1-4, with a possible D match to TRBD1 (6 bases). This CDR3 is built from 15 residues. Trimming removed 1 base at V and 6 bases at J, with 15 bases between. The germline V gene has CDR1 GTSNPN and CDR2 SVGIG (reference sequence). CDR3 sequence reads: CAWSGNRAQDEKLFF. CDR3 coding DNA: TGTGCCTGGAGTGGAAACAGGGCCCAGGATGAAAAACTGTTTTTT.

The J gene is TRBJ2-7, the V gene TRBV6-2 or TRBV6-3; TRBD1 aligns across 10 bases. Germline CDR1 MNHEY, CDR2 SVGEGT. There are 14 residues in the CDR3. Unmatched junction bases numbered 1, after V lost 2 bases and J lost 3 bases. The CDR3 coding sequence is TGTGCCAGCAGTTACGGGACAGGGGTCTACGAGCAGTACTTC. This gives the protein CASSYGTGVYEQYF.

The CDR3 loop reads CASSVDGAAGDQPQHF. The DNA for the CDR3 is TGTGCCAGCAGCGTAGATGGTGCCGCGGGCGATCAGCCCCAGCATTTT. The genes are TRBV9 and TRBJ1-5; D gene unclear. Trimming removed 0 bases from V and 5 bases from J, with 15 bases in between. In germline, CDR1 is SGDLS, CDR2 YYNGEE. The CDR3 is made up of 16 amino acids.

This chain uses TRBV30 with TRBJ2-5; D is unclear. The ends were cut back, 0 bases at V and 5 bases at J, with 10 bases in the middle. The length of the CDR3 is 13 residues. The germline V gene has CDR1 GTSNPN and CDR2 SVGIG (reference sequence). In DNA form, the CDR3 reads TGTGCCTGGAGTGTTGGTAGCAAGGAGACCCAGTACTTC. It translates to CAWSVGSKETQYF.

V is TRBV6-1 and J is TRBJ1-1, with D possibly matching TRBD1 (5 bases). The germline V gene encodes CDR1 MNHNS and CDR2 SASEGT. The CDR3 sequence is 13 residues long. V was clipped by 1 base and J by 5 bases, with 8 bases between them. The DNA for the CDR3 is TGTGCCAGCAGTGAAGTCTGGGGGACTGAAGCTTTCTTT. Protein: CASSEVWGTEAFF.

Points on this clone: At one end, the junction sequence differs from germline, possibly due to a read error. The chain links TRBV19 to TRBJ2-2; 9 bases line up with TRBD1. CDR3 length: 16 amino acids. From germline, CDR1 is LNHDA and CDR2 SQIVND (reference sequence). The CDR3 region has the DNA TGTGCCAGTAGTCTGCGACAGGGGGTGAACCCCGGGGAGCTGTTTTTT. Amino acid sequence: CASSLRQGVNPGELFF.

In this sample, this clone turned up a few times. The chain links TRBV28 to TRBJ2-1; TRBD2 aligns across 9 bases. The CDR3 is made up of 19 amino acids. Germline CDR1 MDHEN, CDR2 SYDVKM. J was trimmed by 0 bases and V by 3 bases; bases with no gene match: 12. The CDR3 DNA reads TGTGCCAGCAGTTTGCCTGGCCTAGCGGGAACCATCTCCTACAATGAGCAGTTCTTC. This codes for CASSLPGLAGTISYNEQFF.